This T cell receptor (beta chain) emerged from a study of cytomegalovirus exposure and HLA in healthy donors. At the level of the study: Most donors, about 77% of 350 to 450 genotyped, fell in the Caucasian-associated ancestry cluster.

PCR involved 60 Vbeta and 13 Jbeta primers. TCRdb's copy holds only in-frame clones and misses some; the assay was immunoSEQ multiplex PCR. The sample lists around 99,000 clones; 70% to 80% were seen once. For this clone: Its antigen is as yet unknown.

CDR1 is MDHEN, CDR2 SYDVKM, per germline. This CDR3 has 15 amino acids. The V gene lost 7 bases and the J gene lost 1 base, with 14 bases spanning the gap. Study findings and constraints: Specificity for CMV antigens was confirmed in vitro for a few of the CMV-associated chains.

The chain has TRBV28 and TRBJ1-5, with D possibly TRBD1 on 6 matching bases. Sequencing was done on a sample of PBMCs. The TCR was taken from a man in his forties in good health and CMV-seronegative. The chain's CDR3 is CASTTGSESNQPQHF. The CDR3 bases are TGTGCCAGCACCACAGGGAGTGAAAGCAATCAGCCCCAGCATTTT.